The rows below give T cell receptor beta chains drawn from one sample of a study of T cell responses to AZD1222 COVID-19 vaccine. Generated by immunoSEQ multiplex PCR, the TCRdb table keeps only in-frame clones and is missing some. The sample consists of approximately 46,000 clones, around three quarters of them appearing once. The sample here was peripheral blood, taken on day 0 of AZD1222 vaccination. The receptor source for this set is an adult in good health. Each CDR3 is given with its conserved first and last residue. The order of the fields is J gene, V gene, clone size, D gene, CDR3 protein, CDR3 DNA. A D gene is named only where the DNA matches it firmly. Clone size is given for some rows only: seen once, a few or many times, or a class if the clone is expanded.

J: TRBJ2-5
V: TRBV7-9
size: -
D: -
CDR3: CASSLVETQYF
DNA: TGTGCCAGCAGCCTTGTGGAGACCCAGTACTTC

J: TRBJ1-5
V: TRBV7-2
size: -
D: TRBD1
CDR3: CASSQTGGGQPQHF
DNA: TGTGCCAGCAGCCAGACAGGGGGCGGTCAGCCCCAGCATTTT

J: TRBJ1-2
V: TRBV28
size: once
D: TRBD1
CDR3: CASRRRTGGDGYTF
DNA: TGTGCCAGCAGGCGACGCACAGGGGGCGATGGCTACACCTTC

J: TRBJ2-7
V: TRBV30
size: -
D: TRBD2
CDR3: CAWDVGGGGPHEQYF
DNA: TGTGCCTGGGACGTGGGCGGGGGAGGGCCCCACGAGCAGTACTTC

J: TRBJ2-7
V: TRBV19
size: -
D: -
CDR3: CASSSLFNYEQYF
DNA: TGTGCCAGTAGTAGTCTATTTAACTACGAGCAGTACTTC

J: TRBJ2-2
V: TRBV12-3/TRBV12-4
size: -
D: -
CDR3: CASSHKHTGELFF
DNA: TGTGCCAGCAGCCATAAACACACCGGGGAGCTGTTTTTT

J: TRBJ1-1
V: TRBV14
size: -
D: -
CDR3: CASSQNREAFF
DNA: TGTGCCAGCAGCCAAAATAGAGAAGCTTTCTTT

J: TRBJ2-2
V: TRBV6-1
size: -
D: -
CDR3: CASSEFGLNTGELFF
DNA: TGTGCCAGCAGTGAATTCGGCTTGAACACCGGGGAGCTGTTTTTT

J: TRBJ2-6
V: TRBV19
size: -
D: -
CDR3: CASNSGGANVLTF
DNA: TGTGCCAGTAACTCAGGGGGGGCCAACGTCCTGACTTTC

J: TRBJ1-3
V: TRBV6-5
size: few
D: -
CDR3: CASSTDSVGGTIYF
DNA: TGTGCCAGCAGTACGGACAGCGTCGGGGGCACCATATATTTT

J: TRBJ1-3
V: TRBV21-1
size: few
D: -
CDR3: CASSKARGQDGISGNTIYF
DNA: TGTGCCAGCAGCAAAGCGCGGGGACAGGACGGGATCTCTGGAAACACCATATATTTT

J: TRBJ1-1
V: TRBV6-5
size: -
D: -
CDR3: CASSHHPQLPTEAFF
DNA: TGTGCCAGCAGTCACCATCCGCAGTTACCCACTGAAGCTTTCTTT

J: TRBJ1-5
V: TRBV3-1/TRBV3-2
size: -
D: -
CDR3: CASSQAGVKRGGLGNQPQHF
DNA: TGTGCCAGCAGCCAAGCTGGGGTAAAACGGGGGGGATTAGGAAATCAGCCCCAGCATTTT

J: TRBJ1-4
V: TRBV5-6
size: -
D: -
CDR3: CASSPTLDRLTNEKLFF
DNA: TGTGCCAGCAGCCCGACCCTCGACAGGCTGACTAATGAAAAACTGTTTTTT

J: TRBJ1-2
V: TRBV6-2/TRBV6-3
size: once
D: -
CDR3: CASSYSSQGPNYGYTF
DNA: TGTGCCAGCAGTTACTCATCCCAGGGGCCTAACTATGGCTACACCTTC

J: TRBJ2-5
V: TRBV4-1
size: once
D: -
CDR3: CASSQDGAGGETQYF
DNA: TGCGCCAGCAGCCAAGATGGTGCAGGGGGGGAGACCCAGTACTTC

J: TRBJ2-1
V: TRBV29-1
size: -
D: -
CDR3: CSVESRAYNEQFF
DNA: TGCAGCGTTGAATCTAGGGCCTACAATGAGCAGTTCTTC

J: TRBJ1-5
V: TRBV19
size: -
D: TRBD1
CDR3: CASSIRQGVTYSNQPQHF
DNA: TGTGCCAGTAGTATACGACAGGGGGTTACCTATAGCAATCAGCCCCAGCATTTT

J: TRBJ1-2
V: TRBV21-1
size: few
D: -
CDR3: CASRPRCENGYTF
DNA: TGTGCCAGCAGACCGCGGTGTGAAAATGGCTACACCTTC

J: TRBJ2-2
V: TRBV6-6
size: -
D: -
CDR3: CASSPGTGGSTGELFF
DNA: TGTGCCAGCAGCCCCGGTACTGGGGGTTCTACCGGGGAGCTGTTTTTT

J: TRBJ1-2
V: TRBV9
size: -
D: -
CDR3: CASSERNRAGYTF
DNA: TGTGCCAGCAGCGAGCGCAACAGGGCCGGCTACACCTTC

J: TRBJ1-2
V: TRBV4-1
size: once
D: -
CDR3: CASKKQTGGSYGYTF
DNA: TGCGCCAGCAAGAAGCAGACAGGCGGTAGCTATGGCTACACCTTC

J: TRBJ1-5
V: TRBV20-1
size: -
D: -
CDR3: CSASVAGIQSNQPQHF
DNA: TGCAGTGCTAGTGTAGCCGGGATCCAGAGCAATCAGCCCCAGCATTTT

J: TRBJ2-1
V: TRBV5-1
size: -
D: TRBD1
CDR3: CASSWGQGPNEQFF
DNA: TGCGCCAGCAGCTGGGGACAGGGGCCCAATGAGCAGTTCTTC

J: TRBJ1-2
V: TRBV2
size: once
D: TRBD1
CDR3: CASRGTGGLYTF
DNA: TGTGCCAGCAGGGGGACAGGGGGCTTATACACCTTC

J: TRBJ2-2
V: TRBV5-4
size: once
D: TRBD1
CDR3: CASSFRGTVTGELFF
DNA: TGTGCCAGCAGCTTCAGGGGGACAGTGACCGGGGAGCTGTTTTTT

J: TRBJ2-7
V: TRBV10-1
size: -
D: -
CDR3: CASSEGSGKSYEQYF
DNA: TGCGCCAGCAGTGAGGGTAGCGGAAAATCCTACGAGCAGTACTTC

J: TRBJ2-3
V: TRBV3-1/TRBV3-2
size: -
D: -
CDR3: CASSQSWRGTDTQYF
DNA: TGTGCCAGCAGCCAAAGCTGGAGGGGAACAGATACGCAGTATTTT

J: TRBJ1-5
V: TRBV25-1
size: -
D: -
CDR3: CASSDPGVNQPQHF
DNA: TGTGCCAGCAGTGATCCGGGAGTCAATCAGCCCCAGCATTTT

J: TRBJ2-7
V: TRBV5-4
size: -
D: -
CDR3: CASSPKYLGEQYF
DNA: TGTGCCAGCAGCCCCAAATATCTCGGCGAGCAGTACTTC

J: TRBJ1-3
V: TRBV5-1
size: once
D: -
CDR3: CASSSTVSSGNTIYF
DNA: TGCGCCAGCAGCTCGACGGTGAGCTCTGGAAACACCATATATTTT

J: TRBJ2-7
V: TRBV6-5
size: -
D: -
CDR3: CASSYSWRGSYEQYF
DNA: TGTGCCAGCAGTTACTCTTGGAGGGGATCCTACGAGCAGTACTTC

J: TRBJ1-1
V: TRBV5-4
size: -
D: -
CDR3: CASSLAEAFF
DNA: TGTGCCAGCAGCTTGGCCGAAGCTTTCTTT

J: TRBJ1-2
V: TRBV6-5
size: -
D: TRBD1
CDR3: CASRKTGVAYGYTF
DNA: TGTGCCAGCCGAAAAACAGGGGTTGCCTATGGCTACACCTTC

J: TRBJ2-1
V: TRBV12-5
size: -
D: -
CDR3: CASGLVRGAMSSYNEQFF
DNA: TGTGCTAGTGGTTTGGTCCGAGGGGCGATGAGCTCCTACAATGAGCAGTTCTTC

J: TRBJ2-2
V: TRBV28
size: -
D: -
CDR3: CASRKNTGELFF
DNA: TGTGCCAGCAGGAAAAACACCGGGGAGCTGTTTTTT

J: TRBJ1-3
V: TRBV5-1
size: -
D: -
CDR3: CASSAGQLDSGNTIYF
DNA: TGCGCCAGCAGCGCCGGACAGCTGGACTCTGGAAACACCATATATTTT

J: TRBJ2-7
V: TRBV10-2
size: -
D: TRBD2
CDR3: CASSVGSSGSRSEQYF
DNA: TGCGCCAGCAGTGTAGGATCGAGCGGGAGTCGGAGCGAGCAGTACTTC

J: TRBJ2-2
V: TRBV12-5
size: -
D: TRBD2
CDR3: CASGSWTGGGPGELFF
DNA: TGTGCTAGTGGTTCTTGGACTGGGGGGGGTCCCGGGGAGCTGTTTTTT

J: TRBJ1-5
V: TRBV5-4
size: -
D: -
CDR3: CASLFGGRNQPQHF
DNA: TGTGCCAGCCTGTTCGGCGGACGCAATCAGCCCCAGCATTTT

J: TRBJ1-2
V: TRBV19
size: -
D: TRBD1
CDR3: CASSIRGQGNYGYTF
DNA: TGTGCCAGTAGTATACGCGGACAGGGAAACTATGGCTACACCTTC

J: TRBJ2-1
V: TRBV30
size: -
D: -
CDR3: CAWGGRPEEQFF
DNA: TGTGCCTGGGGGGGACGGCCGGAGGAGCAGTTCTTC

J: TRBJ1-2
V: TRBV5-1
size: -
D: TRBD1
CDR3: CASSRGQSSTNYGYTF
DNA: TGCGCCAGCAGCCGGGGACAGTCTAGCACTAACTATGGCTACACCTTC

J: TRBJ2-2
V: TRBV14
size: -
D: -
CDR3: CASSQERGFGTGELFF
DNA: TGTGCCAGCAGCCAAGAGCGAGGGTTTGGCACCGGGGAGCTGTTTTTT

J: TRBJ2-7
V: TRBV30
size: -
D: -
CDR3: CAWSTGTYEQYF
DNA: TGTGCCTGGAGTACAGGCACCTACGAGCAGTACTTC

J: TRBJ2-2
V: TRBV7-2
size: once
D: -
CDR3: CASRPGTPNTGELFF
DNA: TGTGCCAGCAGACCCGGGACACCTAACACCGGGGAGCTGTTTTTT

J: TRBJ2-3
V: TRBV30
size: few
D: TRBD1
CDR3: CAWRGQGVGTDTQYF
DNA: TGTGCCTGGAGGGGACAGGGGGTCGGCACAGATACGCAGTATTTT

J: TRBJ1-4
V: TRBV19
size: -
D: -
CDR3: CASSGTGREKLFF
DNA: TGTGCCAGTAGCGGAACAGGGAGGGAAAAACTGTTTTTT

J: TRBJ2-1
V: TRBV28
size: -
D: TRBD1
CDR3: CASSSGGQGPIEQFF
DNA: TGTGCCAGCAGTTCAGGAGGACAGGGACCCATTGAGCAGTTCTTC

J: TRBJ1-2
V: TRBV28
size: many
D: -
CDR3: CASSEDRFNYGYTF
DNA: TGTGCCAGCAGTGAAGACAGGTTTAACTATGGCTACACCTTC

J: TRBJ1-5
V: TRBV6-5
size: -
D: -
CDR3: CASSPSYSNQPQHF
DNA: TGTGCCAGCAGTCCATCTTATAGCAATCAGCCCCAGCATTTT

J: TRBJ2-1
V: TRBV3-1/TRBV3-2
size: few
D: -
CDR3: CASSQARVGRSYNEQFF
DNA: TGTGCCAGCAGCCAAGCACGGGTGGGGCGGTCCTACAATGAGCAGTTCTTC